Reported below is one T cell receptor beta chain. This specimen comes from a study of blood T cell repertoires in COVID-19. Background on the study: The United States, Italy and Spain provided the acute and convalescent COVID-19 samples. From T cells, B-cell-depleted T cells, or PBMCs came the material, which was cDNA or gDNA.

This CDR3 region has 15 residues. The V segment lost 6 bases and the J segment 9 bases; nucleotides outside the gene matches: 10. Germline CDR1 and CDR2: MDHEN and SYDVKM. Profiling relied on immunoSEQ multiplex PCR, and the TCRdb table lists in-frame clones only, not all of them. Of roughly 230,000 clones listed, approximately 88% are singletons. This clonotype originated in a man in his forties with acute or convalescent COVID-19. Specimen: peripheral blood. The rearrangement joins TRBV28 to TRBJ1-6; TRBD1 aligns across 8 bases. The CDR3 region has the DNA TGTGCCAGCAGCGACGGACAGGGAGTGGCTTCACCCCTCCACTTT. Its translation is CASSDGQGVASPLHF. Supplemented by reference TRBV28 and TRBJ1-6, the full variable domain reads DVKVTQSSRYLVKRTGEKVFLECVQDMDHENMFWYRQDPGLGLRLIYFSYDVKMKEKGDIPEGYSVSREKKERFSLILESASTNQTSMYLCASSDGQGVASPLHFGNGTRLTVT.